This is a list of T cell receptor beta chains from one sample in a study of shared clonotypes between healthy human individuals. The method was immunoSEQ multiplex PCR; TCRdb's version includes in-frame clones alone and lacks a portion of them. Among approximately 710,000 clones, 90% were seen once, and the ten largest hold around a third. The sequenced material came from memory CD8+ T cells from PBMCs. The receptors come from a man between 18 and 35 years old in good health. Some clones in this sample may be carry-over from other donors' samples. CDR3s include the opening cysteine and the closing phenylalanine or tryptophan. Each record gives: CDR3 length, clone size, D gene, J gene, V gene, CDR3 protein, CDR3 DNA. The D gene is left open where the match is weak. Rows may omit the clone size; those that give it use once, few, many or a size class.

cdr3_length: 12; clone_size: .; d_call: .; j_call: TRBJ1-2; v_call: TRBV27; cdr3_aa: CASSSYNYGYTF; cdr3_nt: TGTGCCAGCAGTTCCTATAACTATGGCTACACCTTC
cdr3_length: 16; clone_size: .; d_call: TRBD2; j_call: TRBJ2-1; v_call: TRBV27; cdr3_aa: CASSGLAGGPYNEQFF; cdr3_nt: TGTGCCAGCAGTGGACTAGCGGGAGGCCCCTACAATGAGCAGTTCTTC
cdr3_length: 17; clone_size: .; d_call: .; j_call: TRBJ2-3; v_call: TRBV30; cdr3_aa: CAWSPPGGRGFTDTQYF; cdr3_nt: TGTGCCTGGAGTCCCCCAGGGGGGCGGGGGTTCACAGATACGCAGTATTTT
cdr3_length: 13; clone_size: .; d_call: TRBD2; j_call: TRBJ2-7; v_call: TRBV27; cdr3_aa: CASTPSGTYEQYF; cdr3_nt: TGTGCCAGCACTCCGAGCGGGACCTACGAGCAGTACTTC
cdr3_length: 13; clone_size: .; d_call: TRBD1; j_call: TRBJ1-2; v_call: TRBV29-1; cdr3_aa: CSVGGQWTPGYAF; cdr3_nt: TGCAGCGTCGGGGGACAGTGGACGCCTGGCTACGCCTTC
cdr3_length: 16; clone_size: .; d_call: .; j_call: TRBJ2-3; v_call: TRBV28; cdr3_aa: CASSLLRLFSTDTQYF; cdr3_nt: TGTGCCAGCAGTTTACTAAGGCTCTTCTCCACAGATACGCAGTATTTT
cdr3_length: 20; clone_size: once; d_call: TRBD2; j_call: TRBJ2-2; v_call: TRBV4-3; cdr3_aa: CASSQDDLFAGVANTGELFF; cdr3_nt: TGCGCCAGCAGCCAAGATGATCTTTTCGCGGGAGTGGCGAACACCGGGGAGCTGTTTTTT
cdr3_length: 16; clone_size: .; d_call: TRBD2; j_call: TRBJ2-1; v_call: TRBV7-9; cdr3_aa: CASSLVGSGSGNEQFF; cdr3_nt: TGTGCCAGCAGCTTAGTAGGTAGCGGGAGTGGGAATGAGCAGTTCTTC
cdr3_length: 18; clone_size: .; d_call: .; j_call: TRBJ1-5; v_call: TRBV28; cdr3_aa: CASSTQTDIIAPNQPQHF; cdr3_nt: TGTGCCAGCAGTACCCAAACAGATATAATAGCCCCTAATCAGCCCCAGCATTTT
cdr3_length: 11; clone_size: few; d_call: .; j_call: TRBJ1-1; v_call: TRBV29-1; cdr3_aa: CSAQPGGEAFF; cdr3_nt: TGCAGCGCCCAACCCGGGGGGGAAGCTTTCTTT
cdr3_length: 13; clone_size: .; d_call: .; j_call: TRBJ1-2; v_call: TRBV6-1; cdr3_aa: CASSGPGRYGYTF; cdr3_nt: TGTGCCAGCAGTGGGCCGGGCCGCTATGGCTACACCTTC
cdr3_length: 13; clone_size: .; d_call: .; j_call: TRBJ1-2; v_call: TRBV6-5; cdr3_aa: CASAYKGWRGYTF; cdr3_nt: TGTGCCAGCGCTTATAAGGGGTGGCGGGGCTACACCTTC
cdr3_length: 18; clone_size: .; d_call: TRBD1; j_call: TRBJ1-3; v_call: TRBV9; cdr3_aa: CASSALAPGTGNGDTIYF; cdr3_nt: TGTGCCAGCAGCGCCCTAGCGCCCGGGACAGGGAACGGGGACACCATATATTTT
cdr3_length: 13; clone_size: .; d_call: .; j_call: TRBJ1-2; v_call: TRBV6-1; cdr3_aa: CASSRVVDYGYTF; cdr3_nt: TGTGCCAGCAGTCGGGTGGTTGACTATGGCTACACCTTC
cdr3_length: 16; clone_size: .; d_call: .; j_call: TRBJ2-7; v_call: TRBV25-1; cdr3_aa: CASSERRGEGWQEQYF; cdr3_nt: TGTGCCAGCAGTGAACGGAGGGGGGAGGGGTGGCAAGAGCAGTACTTC
cdr3_length: 17; clone_size: .; d_call: .; j_call: TRBJ1-2; v_call: TRBV9; cdr3_aa: CASSVGRISDQLLGYTF; cdr3_nt: TGTGCCAGCAGCGTAGGGAGGATAAGCGATCAACTATTAGGCTACACCTTC
cdr3_length: 15; clone_size: .; d_call: .; j_call: TRBJ2-7; v_call: TRBV7-8; cdr3_aa: CASSLVKRGGYEQYF; cdr3_nt: TGTGCCAGCAGCTTAGTTAAAAGGGGGGGGTACGAGCAGTACTTC
cdr3_length: 14; clone_size: .; d_call: .; j_call: TRBJ2-7; v_call: TRBV4-1; cdr3_aa: CASSQGPGTYEQYF; cdr3_nt: TGCGCCAGCAGCCAAGGTCCGGGAACCTACGAGCAGTACTTC
cdr3_length: 12; clone_size: .; d_call: .; j_call: TRBJ2-1; v_call: TRBV28; cdr3_aa: CASSSPRNEQFF; cdr3_nt: TGTGCCAGCAGTTCACCACGGAATGAGCAGTTCTTC
cdr3_length: 13; clone_size: .; d_call: TRBD2; j_call: TRBJ2-2; v_call: TRBV5-1; cdr3_aa: CASRTGGAGELFF; cdr3_nt: TGCGCCAGCAGGACGGGGGGAGCCGGGGAGCTGTTTTTT
cdr3_length: 16; clone_size: .; d_call: TRBD1; j_call: TRBJ2-7; v_call: TRBV7-6; cdr3_aa: CASSLAVLQGAYEQYF; cdr3_nt: TGTGCCAGCAGCTTAGCGGTGCTTCAGGGGGCTTATGAGCAGTACTTC
cdr3_length: 14; clone_size: .; d_call: TRBD1; j_call: TRBJ2-2; v_call: TRBV28; cdr3_aa: CASRDRVATGELFF; cdr3_nt: TGTGCCAGCAGAGACAGGGTGGCCACCGGGGAGCTGTTTTTT
cdr3_length: 17; clone_size: once; d_call: TRBD1; j_call: TRBJ2-4; v_call: TRBV4-3; cdr3_aa: CASSQSQGATSKNIQYF; cdr3_nt: TGCGCCAGCAGCCAATCACAGGGGGCAACGTCCAAAAACATTCAGTACTTC
cdr3_length: 12; clone_size: .; d_call: TRBD2; j_call: TRBJ2-1; v_call: TRBV27; cdr3_aa: CASSPSGNEQFF; cdr3_nt: TGTGCCAGCAGTCCTAGCGGCAATGAGCAGTTCTTC
cdr3_length: 13; clone_size: .; d_call: TRBD1; j_call: TRBJ1-5; v_call: TRBV27; cdr3_aa: CASSPRQGWPQHF; cdr3_nt: TGTGCCAGCAGTCCACGACAGGGATGGCCCCAGCATTTT
cdr3_length: 15; clone_size: .; d_call: .; j_call: TRBJ1-1; v_call: TRBV28; cdr3_aa: CASSLFSDRLQEAFF; cdr3_nt: TGTGCCAGCAGTTTATTCTCTGACAGGCTGCAGGAAGCTTTCTTT
cdr3_length: 15; clone_size: .; d_call: TRBD1; j_call: TRBJ2-7; v_call: TRBV4-1; cdr3_aa: CASSQEPGQELAQYF; cdr3_nt: TGCGCCAGCAGCCAAGAACCGGGACAGGAACTCGCGCAGTACTTC
cdr3_length: 16; clone_size: .; d_call: TRBD1; j_call: TRBJ2-7; v_call: TRBV4-2; cdr3_aa: CASSQVTGIEDYEQYF; cdr3_nt: TGTGCCAGCAGCCAAGTGACAGGGATCGAAGACTACGAGCAGTACTTC
cdr3_length: 16; clone_size: once; d_call: .; j_call: TRBJ1-3; v_call: TRBV19; cdr3_aa: CASTRDTRRSGNTIYF; cdr3_nt: TGTGCCAGTACCCGCGACACTCGTCGCTCTGGAAACACCATATATTTT
cdr3_length: 17; clone_size: .; d_call: TRBD1; j_call: TRBJ2-5; v_call: TRBV5-1; cdr3_aa: CASSLEGTGGAQETQYF; cdr3_nt: TGCGCCAGCAGCTTGGAAGGGACAGGGGGTGCGCAAGAGACCCAGTACTTC
cdr3_length: 16; clone_size: .; d_call: .; j_call: TRBJ2-7; v_call: TRBV7-3; cdr3_aa: CASSLPPPGPSYEQYF; cdr3_nt: TGTGCCAGCAGCTTACCCCCCCCGGGACCAAGCTACGAGCAGTACTTC
cdr3_length: 16; clone_size: .; d_call: .; j_call: TRBJ1-5; v_call: TRBV28; cdr3_aa: CASSLMGIPSNQPQHF; cdr3_nt: TGTGCCAGCAGTTTGATGGGGATCCCTAGCAATCAGCCCCAGCATTTT
cdr3_length: 12; clone_size: .; d_call: .; j_call: TRBJ2-7; v_call: TRBV5-6; cdr3_aa: CASSLENNEQYF; cdr3_nt: TGTGCCAGCAGCTTGGAAAATAACGAGCAGTACTTC
cdr3_length: 14; clone_size: .; d_call: .; j_call: TRBJ2-7; v_call: TRBV10-1; cdr3_aa: CASSESGSAYEQYF; cdr3_nt: TGCGCCAGCAGTGAAAGCGGGTCCGCCTACGAGCAGTACTTC
cdr3_length: 13; clone_size: once; d_call: TRBD2; j_call: TRBJ2-7; v_call: TRBV5-4; cdr3_aa: CASSLGGDYEQYF; cdr3_nt: TGTGCCAGCAGCCTTGGGGGGGACTACGAGCAGTACTTC
cdr3_length: 17; clone_size: .; d_call: TRBD1; j_call: TRBJ2-2; v_call: TRBV7-9; cdr3_aa: CASSPNKGADFTGELFF; cdr3_nt: TGTGCCAGCAGCCCGAACAAGGGGGCGGATTTCACCGGGGAGCTGTTTTTT
cdr3_length: 14; clone_size: .; d_call: .; j_call: TRBJ1-5; v_call: TRBV28; cdr3_aa: CASSEASGNQPQHF; cdr3_nt: TGTGCCAGCAGTGAAGCATCAGGGAACCAGCCCCAGCATTTT
cdr3_length: 12; clone_size: .; d_call: .; j_call: TRBJ2-7; v_call: TRBV7-9; cdr3_aa: CASSFPRGEQYF; cdr3_nt: TGTGCCAGCAGCTTCCCCCGAGGGGAGCAGTACTTC
cdr3_length: 14; clone_size: .; d_call: .; j_call: TRBJ2-7; v_call: TRBV15; cdr3_aa: CATSRTEGGYEQYF; cdr3_nt: TGTGCCACCAGCAGAACAGAGGGGGGATACGAGCAGTACTTC
cdr3_length: 13; clone_size: .; d_call: TRBD1; j_call: TRBJ2-7; v_call: TRBV29-1; cdr3_aa: CSVLQGAGYEQYF; cdr3_nt: TGCAGCGTTCTACAGGGGGCGGGCTACGAGCAGTACTTC
cdr3_length: 16; clone_size: .; d_call: .; j_call: TRBJ2-2; v_call: TRBV2; cdr3_aa: CASSEGTGTSTGELFF; cdr3_nt: TGTGCCAGCAGTGAAGGTACAGGTACTAGCACCGGGGAGCTGTTTTTT
cdr3_length: 13; clone_size: .; d_call: .; j_call: TRBJ2-5; v_call: TRBV14; cdr3_aa: CASSRLLQETQYF; cdr3_nt: TGTGCCAGCAGCCGACTTCTCCAAGAGACCCAGTACTTC
cdr3_length: 17; clone_size: .; d_call: TRBD1; j_call: TRBJ1-1; v_call: TRBV7-8; cdr3_aa: CASSTPRGRMMNTEAFF; cdr3_nt: TGTGCCAGCAGCACGCCCAGGGGGCGGATGATGAACACTGAAGCTTTCTTT
cdr3_length: 15; clone_size: .; d_call: .; j_call: TRBJ2-5; v_call: TRBV10-3; cdr3_aa: CAISEGTSKGETQYF; cdr3_nt: TGTGCCATCTCAGAAGGGACCTCGAAGGGCGAGACCCAGTACTTC
cdr3_length: 14; clone_size: .; d_call: TRBD1; j_call: TRBJ2-7; v_call: TRBV7-9; cdr3_aa: CASSSQGDPYEQYF; cdr3_nt: TGTGCCAGCAGCTCACAGGGGGACCCCTACGAGCAGTACTTC
cdr3_length: 16; clone_size: .; d_call: .; j_call: TRBJ2-2; v_call: TRBV19; cdr3_aa: CASSIIRDGFPRGLFF; cdr3_nt: TGTGCCAGTAGTATCATCAGGGATGGCTTCCCGAGAGGGCTGTTTTTT
cdr3_length: 14; clone_size: .; d_call: .; j_call: TRBJ2-7; v_call: TRBV7-9; cdr3_aa: CASSLSGGAYEQYF; cdr3_nt: TGTGCCAGCAGCTTATCCGGGGGCGCATACGAGCAGTACTTC
cdr3_length: 13; clone_size: .; d_call: .; j_call: TRBJ2-5; v_call: TRBV7-9; cdr3_aa: CASSSRTTEAQYF; cdr3_nt: TGTGCCAGCAGCTCCAGGACAACCGAGGCCCAGTACTTC